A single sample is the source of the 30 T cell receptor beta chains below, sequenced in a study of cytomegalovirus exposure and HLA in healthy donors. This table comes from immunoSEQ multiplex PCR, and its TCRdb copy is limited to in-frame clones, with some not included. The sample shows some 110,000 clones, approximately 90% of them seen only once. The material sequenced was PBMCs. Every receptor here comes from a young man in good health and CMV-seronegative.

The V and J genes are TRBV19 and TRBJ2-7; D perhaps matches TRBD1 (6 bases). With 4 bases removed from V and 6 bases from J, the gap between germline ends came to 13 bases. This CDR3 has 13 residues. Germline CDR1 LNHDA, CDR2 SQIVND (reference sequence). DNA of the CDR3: TGTGCCAGTAGTACGCACAGGGTCGCCGAGCAGTACTTC. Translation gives CASSTHRVAEQYF. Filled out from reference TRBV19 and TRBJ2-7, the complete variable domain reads DGGITQSPKYLFRKEGQNVTLSCEQNLNHDAMYWYRQDPGQGLRLIYYSQIVNDFQKGDIAEGYSVSREKKESFPLTVTSAQKNPTAFYLCASSTHRVAEQYFGPGTRLTVT.

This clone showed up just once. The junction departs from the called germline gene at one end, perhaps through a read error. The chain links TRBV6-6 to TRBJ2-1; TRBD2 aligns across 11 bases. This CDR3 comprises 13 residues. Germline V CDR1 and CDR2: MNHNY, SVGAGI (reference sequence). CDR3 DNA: TGTGCCAGCGGCCTAGCGGGAGGCCGGCTCGGGGTCTTC. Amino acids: CASGLAGGRLGVF.

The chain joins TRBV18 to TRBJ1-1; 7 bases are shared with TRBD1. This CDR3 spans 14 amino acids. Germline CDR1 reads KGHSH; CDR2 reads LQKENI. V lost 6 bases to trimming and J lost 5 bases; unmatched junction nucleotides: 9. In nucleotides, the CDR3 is TGTGCCAGCTCCCCTGACAGGGTAGGGACTGAAGCTTTCTTT. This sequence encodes CASSPDRVGTEAFF.

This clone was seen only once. CDR3 DNA sequence: TGTGCCAGTACCTCAACTACAGGGGTGGCTTTCTTT. Translated: CASTSTTGVAFF. The rearrangement joins TRBV19 to TRBJ1-1, with 7 bases fitting TRBD1. J was trimmed by 11 bases and V by 7 bases; bases with no gene match: 10. In germline, CDR1 is LNHDA, CDR2 SQIVND (reference sequence). The CDR3 contains 12 residues. The full variable domain, its missing parts supplied by reference TRBV19 and TRBJ1-1, is DGGITQSPKYLFRKEGQNVTLSCEQNLNHDAMYWYRQDPGQGLRLIYYSQIVNDFQKGDIAEGYSVSREKKESFPLTVTSAQKNPTAFYLCASTSTTGVAFFGQGTRLTVV.

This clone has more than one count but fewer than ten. The CDR3 spells CASSYRDRGHNEQFF. The CDR3 DNA follows: TGTGCCAGCAGCTACCGGGACAGGGGGCATAATGAGCAGTTCTTC. The rearrangement joins TRBV11-2 to TRBJ2-1, with 12 bases fitting TRBD1. This CDR3 has 15 amino acids. With V trimmed by 4 bases and J by 7 bases, 5 bases remained unmatched. Germline loops: CDR1 SGHAT, CDR2 FQNNGV.

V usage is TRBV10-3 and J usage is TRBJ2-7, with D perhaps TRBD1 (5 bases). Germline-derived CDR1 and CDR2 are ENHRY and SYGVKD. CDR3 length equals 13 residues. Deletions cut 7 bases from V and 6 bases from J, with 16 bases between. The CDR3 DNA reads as TGTGCCATCAAGCCAGGGCCTCTTGGCGAGCAGTACTTC. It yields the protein CAIKPGPLGEQYF.

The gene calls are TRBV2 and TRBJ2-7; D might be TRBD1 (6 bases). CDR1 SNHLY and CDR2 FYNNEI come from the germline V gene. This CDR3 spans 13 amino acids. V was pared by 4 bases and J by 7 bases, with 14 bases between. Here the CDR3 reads CASSGEDRREQYF. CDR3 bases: TGTGCCAGCAGTGGCGAGGACAGACGGGAGCAGTACTTC.

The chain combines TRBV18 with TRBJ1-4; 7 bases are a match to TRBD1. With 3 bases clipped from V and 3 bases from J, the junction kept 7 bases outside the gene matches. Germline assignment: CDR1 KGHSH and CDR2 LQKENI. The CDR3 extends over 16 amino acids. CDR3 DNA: TGTGCCAGCTCACCGATATACAGGGGACCTAATGAAAAACTGTTTTTT. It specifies CASSPIYRGPNEKLFF.

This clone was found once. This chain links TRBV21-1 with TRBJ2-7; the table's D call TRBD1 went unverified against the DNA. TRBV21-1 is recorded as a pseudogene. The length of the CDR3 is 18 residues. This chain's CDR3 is CASSKGRDRGFCTYEQYF. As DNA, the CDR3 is TGTGCCAGCAGCAAAGGCCGGGACAGGGGTTTTTGCACCTACGAGCAGTACTTC.

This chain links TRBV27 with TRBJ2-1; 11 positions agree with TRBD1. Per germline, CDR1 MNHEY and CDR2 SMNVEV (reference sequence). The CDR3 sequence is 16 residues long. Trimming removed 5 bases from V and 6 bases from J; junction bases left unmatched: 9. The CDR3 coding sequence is TGTGCCAGCAGTCGACTCCGGGACAGGGGGACCAATGAGCAGTTCTTC. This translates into CASSRLRDRGTNEQFF.

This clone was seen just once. The CDR3 sequence: CASSLTQGRGNSPLHF. The DNA of the CDR3 is TGTGCCAGCAGCCTTACCCAGGGCAGGGGAAATTCACCCCTCCACTTT. V gene TRBV16 combines with J gene TRBJ1-6, with D tentatively TRBD1 (6 bases). This CDR3 has 16 amino acids. The germline CDR1 and CDR2 sequences are KGHSY and FQNENV. The V end was cut by 4 bases, the J end by 7 bases, with 17 bases between.

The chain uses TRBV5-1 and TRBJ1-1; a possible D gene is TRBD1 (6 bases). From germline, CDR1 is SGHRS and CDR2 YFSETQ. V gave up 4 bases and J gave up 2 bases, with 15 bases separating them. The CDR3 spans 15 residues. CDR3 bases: TGCGCCAGCAGCCTGTGGGACACTGGAAACACTGAAGCTTTCTTT. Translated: CASSLWDTGNTEAFF.

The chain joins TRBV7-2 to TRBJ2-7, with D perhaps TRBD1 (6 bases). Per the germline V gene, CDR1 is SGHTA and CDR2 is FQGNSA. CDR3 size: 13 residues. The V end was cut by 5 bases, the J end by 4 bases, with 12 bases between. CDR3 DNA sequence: TGTGCCAGCAGCGTTGGGACACGGTACGAGCAGTACTTC. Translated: CASSVGTRYEQYF.

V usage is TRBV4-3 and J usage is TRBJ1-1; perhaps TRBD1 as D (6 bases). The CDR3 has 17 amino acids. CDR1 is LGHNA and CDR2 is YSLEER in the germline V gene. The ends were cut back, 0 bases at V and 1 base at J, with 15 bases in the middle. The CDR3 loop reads CASSQDLFGQWNTEAFF. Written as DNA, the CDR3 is TGCGCCAGCAGCCAAGATCTTTTCGGACAGTGGAACACTGAAGCTTTCTTT.

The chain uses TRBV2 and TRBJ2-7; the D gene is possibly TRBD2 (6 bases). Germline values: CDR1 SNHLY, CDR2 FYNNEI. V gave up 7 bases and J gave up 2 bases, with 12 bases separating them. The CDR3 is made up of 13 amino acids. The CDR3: CASIGRSAYEQYF. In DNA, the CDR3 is TGTGCCAGCATAGGGAGGTCGGCCTACGAGCAGTACTTC.

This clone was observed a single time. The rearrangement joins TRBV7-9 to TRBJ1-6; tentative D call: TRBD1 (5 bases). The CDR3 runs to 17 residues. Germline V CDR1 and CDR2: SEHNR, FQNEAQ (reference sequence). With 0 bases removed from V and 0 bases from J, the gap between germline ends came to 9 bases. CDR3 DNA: TGTGCCAGCAGCTTAGCGGGGCCGAGCTCCTATAATTCACCCCTCCACTTT. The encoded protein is CASSLAGPSSYNSPLHF.

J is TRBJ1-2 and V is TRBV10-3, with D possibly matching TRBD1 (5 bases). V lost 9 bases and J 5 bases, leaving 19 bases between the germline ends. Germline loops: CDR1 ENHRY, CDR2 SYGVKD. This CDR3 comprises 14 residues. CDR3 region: CAITPRTPGYGYTF. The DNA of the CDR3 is TGTGCCATAACGCCCAGGACACCAGGTTATGGCTACACCTTC.

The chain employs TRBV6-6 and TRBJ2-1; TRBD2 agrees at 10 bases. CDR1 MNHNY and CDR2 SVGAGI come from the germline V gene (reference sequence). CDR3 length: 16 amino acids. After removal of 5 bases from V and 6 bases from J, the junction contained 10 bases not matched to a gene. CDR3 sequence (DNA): TGTGCCAGCAGTCACCCGGGGCTAGCGGGAGTCAATGAGCAGTTCTTC. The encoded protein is CASSHPGLAGVNEQFF.

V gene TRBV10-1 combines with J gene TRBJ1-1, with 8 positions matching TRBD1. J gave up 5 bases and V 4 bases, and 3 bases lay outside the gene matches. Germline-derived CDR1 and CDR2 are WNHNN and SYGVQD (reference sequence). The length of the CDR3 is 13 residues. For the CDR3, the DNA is TGCGCCAGCAGTGGGACAGGGCTTACTGAAGCTTTCTTT. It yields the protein CASSGTGLTEAFF.

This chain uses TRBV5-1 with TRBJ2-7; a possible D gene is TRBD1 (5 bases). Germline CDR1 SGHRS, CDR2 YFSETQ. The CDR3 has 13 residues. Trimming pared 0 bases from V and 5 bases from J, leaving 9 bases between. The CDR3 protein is CASSLGRANEQYF. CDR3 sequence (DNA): TGCGCCAGCAGCTTGGGCAGGGCGAACGAGCAGTACTTC.

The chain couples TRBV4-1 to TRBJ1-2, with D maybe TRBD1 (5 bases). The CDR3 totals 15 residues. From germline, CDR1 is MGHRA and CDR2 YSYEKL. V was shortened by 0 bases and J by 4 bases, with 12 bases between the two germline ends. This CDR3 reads CASSQEEGLFYGYTF. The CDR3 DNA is TGCGCCAGCAGCCAAGAGGAGGGGCTCTTCTATGGCTACACCTTC.

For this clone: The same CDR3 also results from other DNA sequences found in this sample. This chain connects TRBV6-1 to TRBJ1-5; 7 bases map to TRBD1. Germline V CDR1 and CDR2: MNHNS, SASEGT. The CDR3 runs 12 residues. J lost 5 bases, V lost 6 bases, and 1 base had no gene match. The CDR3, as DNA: TGTGCCAGCAGAGACAGGGATCAGCCCCAGCATTTT. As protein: CASRDRDQPQHF.

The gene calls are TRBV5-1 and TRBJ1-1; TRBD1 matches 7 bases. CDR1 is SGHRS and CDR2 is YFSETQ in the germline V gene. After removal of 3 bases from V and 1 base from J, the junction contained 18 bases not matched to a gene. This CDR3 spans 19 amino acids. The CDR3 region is CASSWQGGGNVRRNTEAFF. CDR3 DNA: TGCGCCAGCAGCTGGCAGGGGGGCGGGAATGTAAGACGGAACACTGAAGCTTTCTTT. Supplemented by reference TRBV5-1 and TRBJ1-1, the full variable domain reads KAGVTQTPRYLIKTRGQQVTLSCSPISGHRSVSWYQQTPGQGLQFLFEYFSETQRNKGNFPGRFSGRQFSNSRSEMNVSTLELGDSALYLCASSWQGGGNVRRNTEAFFGQGTRLTVV.

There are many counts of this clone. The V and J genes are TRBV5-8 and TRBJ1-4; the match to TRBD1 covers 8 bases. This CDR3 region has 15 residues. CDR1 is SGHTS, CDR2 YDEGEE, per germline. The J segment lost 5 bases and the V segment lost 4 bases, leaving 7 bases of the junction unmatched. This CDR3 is CASSPGQGGNEKLFF. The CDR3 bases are TGTGCCAGCAGCCCCGGACAGGGCGGGAATGAAAAACTGTTTTTT.

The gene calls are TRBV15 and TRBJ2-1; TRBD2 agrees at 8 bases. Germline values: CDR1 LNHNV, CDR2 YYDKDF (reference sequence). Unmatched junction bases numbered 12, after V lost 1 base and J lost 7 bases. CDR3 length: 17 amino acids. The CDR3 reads CATSRVSAGVYRNEQFF. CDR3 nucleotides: TGTGCCACCAGCAGAGTCTCAGCGGGAGTATATAGGAATGAGCAGTTCTTC.

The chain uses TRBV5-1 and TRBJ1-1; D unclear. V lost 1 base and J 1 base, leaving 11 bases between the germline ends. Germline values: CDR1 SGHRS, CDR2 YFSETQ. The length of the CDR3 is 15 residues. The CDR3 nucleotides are TGCGCCAGCAGCTTGCGGACCGGGGAGAACACTGAAGCTTTCTTT. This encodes CASSLRTGENTEAFF.

CDR3 amino acids: CASSFLRIENTEAFF. CDR3 sequence (DNA): TGTGCCAGCAGCTTCCTTAGAATAGAGAACACTGAAGCTTTCTTT. J is TRBJ1-1 and V is TRBV7-2; unclear D gene. Trimming took off 3 bases at V and 1 base at J, with 12 bases between the two ends. This CDR3 contains 15 residues. CDR1 and CDR2 (germline): SGHTA, FQGNSA.

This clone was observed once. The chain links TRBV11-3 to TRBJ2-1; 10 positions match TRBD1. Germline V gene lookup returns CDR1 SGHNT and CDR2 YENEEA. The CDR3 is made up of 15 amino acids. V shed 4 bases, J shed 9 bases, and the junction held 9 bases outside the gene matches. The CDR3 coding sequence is TGTGCCAGCAGCTCTTCCCCGGGACAGGGGTTTGAGCAGTTCTTC. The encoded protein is CASSSSPGQGFEQFF.

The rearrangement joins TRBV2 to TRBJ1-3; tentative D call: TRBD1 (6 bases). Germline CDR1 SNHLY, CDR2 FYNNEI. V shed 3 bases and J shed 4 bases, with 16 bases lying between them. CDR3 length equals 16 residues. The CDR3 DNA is TGTGCCAGCAGTGATAAGGGGGTGACGTGGGGAAACACCATATATTTT. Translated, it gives CASSDKGVTWGNTIYF. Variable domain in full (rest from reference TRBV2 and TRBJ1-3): EPEVTQTPSHQVTQMGQEVILRCVPISNHLYFYWYRQILGQKVEFLVSFYNNEISEKSEIFDDQFSVERPDGSNFTLKIRSTKLEDSAMYFCASSDKGVTWGNTIYFGEGSWLTVV.

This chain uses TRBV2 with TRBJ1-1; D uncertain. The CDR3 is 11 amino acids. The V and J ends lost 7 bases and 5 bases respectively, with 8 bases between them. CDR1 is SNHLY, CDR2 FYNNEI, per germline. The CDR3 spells CASNGETEAFF. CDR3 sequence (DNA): TGTGCCAGCAACGGGGAAACTGAAGCTTTCTTT.